The 12 T cell receptor beta chains below come from one sample, sequenced in a study of patients and donors after allogeneic stem cell transplantation. TCRdb itself ran the RT-PCR reads through MiXCR, one entry per CDR3 protein. Of 400,000 to 450,000 distinct CDR3 sequences detected, more than 15% appear once; the ten largest clones hold around 6.8%. Sequencing was carried out using blood, either unsorted or a sorted T cell fraction (not recorded which). These receptors originate from a human donor who was either an allogeneic HSCT recipient or a stem cell or donor lymphocyte infusion donor (not recorded which). It is not recorded whose cells these are; they may come from a transplant donor.

This clonotype has more than one count but fewer than ten. The genes are TRBV7-9 and TRBJ1-3, with D unclear. Germline values: CDR1 SEHNR, CDR2 FQNEAQ (reference sequence). V shed 5 bases and J shed 4 bases, with 12 bases lying between them. The CDR3 has 14 residues. The CDR3 DNA reads TGTGCCAGCAGCCCTTCATTGGCGGGAAACACCATATATTTT. Amino acid sequence: CASSPSLAGNTIYF. Using reference TRBV7-9 and TRBJ1-3 for the parts outside the CDR3, the full variable domain is DTGVSQNPRHKITKRGQNVTFRCDPISEHNRLYWYRQTLGQGPEFLTYFQNEAQLEKSRLLSDRFSAERPKGSFSTLEIQRTEQGDSAMYLCASSPSLAGNTIYFGEGSWLTVV.

This clonotype was seen more than once but under ten times. The chain carries TRBV20-1 and TRBJ2-3; D might be TRBD2 (6 bases). This CDR3 is 13 amino acids long. Trimming took 5 bases from V and 4 from J, leaving 13 bases between them. In germline, CDR1 is DFQATT, CDR2 SNEGSKA (reference sequence). The CDR3, as DNA: TGCAGTGCTCAGAGCGGGTCCCCAGATACGCAGTATTTT. It encodes CSAQSGSPDTQYF.

This clonotype was seen only a few times. The chain uses TRBV20-1 and TRBJ2-7, with 8 positions matching TRBD2. The CDR3 is 13 amino acids. With V trimmed by 2 bases and J by 6 bases, 6 bases remained unmatched. Germline V gene sequence: CDR1 DFQATT, CDR2 SNEGSKA (reference sequence). CDR3 protein: CSARREGYGEQYF. The CDR3 DNA is TGCAGTGCTAGACGGGAGGGGTATGGCGAGCAGTACTTC.

This clonotype was counted between two and nine times. The chain carries TRBV7-2 and TRBJ2-5, with TRBD2 matching over 11 bases. Germline V CDR1 and CDR2: SGHTA, FQGNSA. V shed 0 bases, J shed 5 bases, and the junction held 14 bases outside the gene matches. The CDR3 is made up of 19 amino acids. The CDR3 nucleotides read TGTGCCAGCAGCTTAGCGCTCCCTCTTAGCGGGGGGGCCTGGGAGACCCAGTACTTC. It encodes CASSLALPLSGGAWETQYF.

V gene TRBV7-9 combines with J gene TRBJ1-1; D unresolved. The CDR3 length is 15 residues. The V end lost 2 bases, the J end lost 2 bases, and 12 bases lay between the germline ends. Looked up from germline, CDR1 is SEHNR and CDR2 is FQNEAQ (reference sequence). CDR3 bases: TGTGCCAGCAGCTTATGGCCCCTTATAAACACTGAAGCTTTCTTT. Amino acids: CASSLWPLINTEAFF.

The chain carries TRBV20-1 and TRBJ2-7, with a weak D call TRBD2 (5 bases). The CDR3 extends over 13 amino acids. Germline CDR1 is DFQATT and CDR2 is SNEGSKA (reference sequence). V lost 3 bases, J lost 7 bases, and 16 bases lay in between. Here the CDR3 reads CSARGLIPGEQYF. DNA for the CDR3: TGCAGTGCTAGGGGCCTTATACCGGGGGAGCAGTACTTC.

In regard to this clonotype: This may be a read error: a much more frequent sequence differs by one nucleotide. V usage is TRBV9 and J usage is TRBJ2-3; no clear D. V was pared by 4 bases and J by 5 bases, with 17 bases between. Looked up from germline, CDR1 is SGDLS and CDR2 is YYNGEE. The CDR3 loop spans 15 amino acids. CDR3 nucleotides: TGTGCCAGCAGCCCGGTGTTAGGGCCCCTAGATACGCAGTATTTT. Translated: CASSPVLGPLDTQYF.

Ten or more counts support this clonotype. The chain is built from TRBV12-3 or TRBV12-4 and TRBJ1-1; 8 positions agree with TRBD1. J gave up 0 bases and V 7 bases, and 13 bases lay outside the gene matches. CDR3 length: 17 amino acids. CDR3 protein: CASIHNRGRWMNTEAFF. CDR3 in DNA: TGTGCCAGCATCCATAACAGGGGGAGATGGATGAACACTGAAGCTTTCTTT.

This chain connects TRBV12-3 or TRBV12-4 to TRBJ2-5; tentatively, D is TRBD2 (5 bases). CDR3 length: 13 residues. Trimming removed 3 bases at V and 5 bases at J, with 10 bases between. Written as DNA, the CDR3 is TGTGCCAGCAGTTTCGAGGGCAGGGAGACCCAGTACTTC. This codes for CASSFEGRETQYF.

This clonotype appeared a few times. The genes are TRBV7-8 and TRBJ2-7; 8 nucleotides align to TRBD2. V lost 1 base, J lost 3 bases, and 11 bases stayed unmatched. CDR3 length: 17 amino acids. Germline V gene lookup returns CDR1 SGHVS and CDR2 FQNEAQ. The CDR3 is CASSLVRFGGRFYEQYF. CDR3 nucleotide sequence: TGTGCCAGCAGCTTAGTGCGTTTCGGCGGGAGGTTCTACGAGCAGTACTTC.

The rearrangement links TRBV18 to TRBJ1-2; D might be TRBD1 (6 bases). Trimming removed 3 bases from V and 8 bases from J, with 16 bases in between. This CDR3 has 14 amino acids. Germline assignment: CDR1 KGHSH and CDR2 LQKENI. CDR3 DNA: TGTGCCAGCTCACCGCGGGACACCCCCCAAGGCTACACCTTC. It specifies CASSPRDTPQGYTF.

This clonotype was seen many times. This chain connects TRBV12-3 or TRBV12-4 to TRBJ2-5, with D uncertain. This CDR3 has 13 residues. V lost 3 bases and J lost 2, with 7 bases in between. The CDR3 coding sequence is TGTGCCAGCAGTTTCAACAGACAAGAGACCCAGTACTTC. Translated: CASSFNRQETQYF.